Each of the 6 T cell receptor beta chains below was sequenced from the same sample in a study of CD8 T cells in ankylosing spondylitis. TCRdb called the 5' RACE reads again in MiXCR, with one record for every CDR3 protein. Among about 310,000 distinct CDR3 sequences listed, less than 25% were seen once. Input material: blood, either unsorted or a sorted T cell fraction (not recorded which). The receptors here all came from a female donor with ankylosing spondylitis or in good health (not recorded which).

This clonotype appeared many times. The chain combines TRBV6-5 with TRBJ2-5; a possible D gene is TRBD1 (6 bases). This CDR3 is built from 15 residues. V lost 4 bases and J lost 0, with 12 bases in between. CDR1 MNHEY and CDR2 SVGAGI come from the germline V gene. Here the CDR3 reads CASSSRQAYQETQYF. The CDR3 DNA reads TGTGCCAGCAGTTCCCGACAGGCGTACCAAGAGACCCAGTACTTC.

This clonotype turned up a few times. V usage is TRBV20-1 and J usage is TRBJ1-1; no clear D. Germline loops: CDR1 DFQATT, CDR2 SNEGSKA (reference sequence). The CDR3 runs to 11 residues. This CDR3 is CRPTLNTEAFF. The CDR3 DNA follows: TGCAGGCCAACCCTGAACACTGAAGCTTTCTTT.

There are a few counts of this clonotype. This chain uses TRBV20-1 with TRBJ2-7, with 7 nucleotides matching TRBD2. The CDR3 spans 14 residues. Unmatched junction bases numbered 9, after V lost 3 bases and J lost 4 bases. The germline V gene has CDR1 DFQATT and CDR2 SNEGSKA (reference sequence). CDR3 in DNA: TGCAGTGCTAGTCCCCTCGGGACTACTTACGAGCAGTACTTC. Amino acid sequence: CSASPLGTTYEQYF.

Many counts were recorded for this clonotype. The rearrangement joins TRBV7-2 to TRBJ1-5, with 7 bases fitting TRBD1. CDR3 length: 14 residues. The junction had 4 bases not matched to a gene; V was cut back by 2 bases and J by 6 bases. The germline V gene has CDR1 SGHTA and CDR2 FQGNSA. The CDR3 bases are TGTGCCAGCAGCTTACGACAGGGTAGTCAGCCCCAGCATTTT. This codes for CASSLRQGSQPQHF.

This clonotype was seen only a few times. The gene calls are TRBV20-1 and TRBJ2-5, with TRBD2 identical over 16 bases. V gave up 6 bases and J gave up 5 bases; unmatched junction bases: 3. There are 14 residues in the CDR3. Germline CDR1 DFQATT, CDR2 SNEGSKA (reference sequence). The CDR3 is CSAGLAGGLETQYF. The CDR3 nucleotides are TGCAGTGCGGGACTAGCGGGAGGGCTGGAGACCCAGTACTTC.

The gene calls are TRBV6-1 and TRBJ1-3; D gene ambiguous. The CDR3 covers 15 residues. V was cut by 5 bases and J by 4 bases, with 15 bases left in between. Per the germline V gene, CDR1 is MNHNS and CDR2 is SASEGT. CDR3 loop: CASSLAPSTGNTIYF. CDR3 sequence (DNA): TGTGCCAGCAGTCTCGCCCCGAGTACGGGAAACACCATATATTTT.